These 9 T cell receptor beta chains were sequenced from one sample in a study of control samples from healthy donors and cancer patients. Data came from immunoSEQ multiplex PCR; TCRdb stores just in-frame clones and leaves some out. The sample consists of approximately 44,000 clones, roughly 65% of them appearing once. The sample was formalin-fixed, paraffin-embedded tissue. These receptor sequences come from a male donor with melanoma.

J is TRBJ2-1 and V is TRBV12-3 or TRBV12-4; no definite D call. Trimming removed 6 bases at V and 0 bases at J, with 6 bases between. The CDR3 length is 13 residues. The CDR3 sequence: CASSLNSYNEQFF. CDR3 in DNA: TGTGCCAGCAGCCTCAACTCCTACAATGAGCAGTTCTTC.

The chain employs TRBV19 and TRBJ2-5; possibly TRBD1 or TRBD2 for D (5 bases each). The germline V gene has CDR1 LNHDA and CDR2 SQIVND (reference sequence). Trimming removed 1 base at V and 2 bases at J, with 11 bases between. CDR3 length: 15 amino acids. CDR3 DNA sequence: TGTGCCAGTAGTATAGCCCCGGGACCACAAGAGACCCAGTACTTC. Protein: CASSIAPGPQETQYF.

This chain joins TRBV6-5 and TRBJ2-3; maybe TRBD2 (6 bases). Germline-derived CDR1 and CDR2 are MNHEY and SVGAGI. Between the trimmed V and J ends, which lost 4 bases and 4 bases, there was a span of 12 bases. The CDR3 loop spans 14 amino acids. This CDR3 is CASSSRERADTQYF. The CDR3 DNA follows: TGTGCCAGCAGTTCCCGGGAGAGGGCAGATACGCAGTATTTT.

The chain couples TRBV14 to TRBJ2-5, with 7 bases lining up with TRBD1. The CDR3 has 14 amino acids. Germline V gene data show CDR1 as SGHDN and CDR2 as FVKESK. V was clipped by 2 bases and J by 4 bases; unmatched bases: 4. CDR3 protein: CASSQRQGAETQYF. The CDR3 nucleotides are TGTGCCAGCAGCCAACGACAGGGTGCAGAGACCCAGTACTTC.

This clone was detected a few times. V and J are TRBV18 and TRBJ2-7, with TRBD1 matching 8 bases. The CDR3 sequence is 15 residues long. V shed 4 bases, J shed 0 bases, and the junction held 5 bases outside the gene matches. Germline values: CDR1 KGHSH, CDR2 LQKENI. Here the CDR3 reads CASSHGGQASYEQYF. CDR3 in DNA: TGTGCCAGCTCACACGGGGGACAGGCCTCCTACGAGCAGTACTTC.

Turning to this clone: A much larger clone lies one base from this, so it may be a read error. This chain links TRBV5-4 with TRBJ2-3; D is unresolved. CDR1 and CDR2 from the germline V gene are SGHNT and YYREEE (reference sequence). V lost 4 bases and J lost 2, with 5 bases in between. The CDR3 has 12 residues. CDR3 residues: CASSLNTDTQYF. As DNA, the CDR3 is TGTGCCAGCAGCCTAAACACAGATACGCAGTATTTT.

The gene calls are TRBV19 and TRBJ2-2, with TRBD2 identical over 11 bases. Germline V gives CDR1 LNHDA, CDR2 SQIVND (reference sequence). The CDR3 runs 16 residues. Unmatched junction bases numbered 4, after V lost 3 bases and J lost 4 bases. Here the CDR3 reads CASSIVGLAGTGELFF. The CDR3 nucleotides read TGTGCCAGTAGTATCGTCGGACTAGCGGGCACCGGGGAGCTGTTTTTT. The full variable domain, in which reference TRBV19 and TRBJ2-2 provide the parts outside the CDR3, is DGGITQSPKYLFRKEGQNVTLSCEQNLNHDAMYWYRQDPGQGLRLIYYSQIVNDFQKGDIAEGYSVSREKKESFPLTVTSAQKNPTAFYLCASSIVGLAGTGELFFGEGSRLTVL.

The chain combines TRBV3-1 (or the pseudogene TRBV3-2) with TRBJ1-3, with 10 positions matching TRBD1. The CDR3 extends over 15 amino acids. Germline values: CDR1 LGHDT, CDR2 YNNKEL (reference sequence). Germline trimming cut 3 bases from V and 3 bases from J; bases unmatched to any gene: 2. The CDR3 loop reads CASSQTGGGGNTIYF. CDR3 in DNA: TGTGCCAGCAGCCAGACAGGGGGCGGTGGAAACACCATATATTTT.

The CDR3, as DNA: TGCGCCAGCACCCGGTTGGAGGCGGGCACCGGGGAGCTGTTTTTT. This sequence encodes CASTRLEAGTGELFF. This chain links TRBV5-1 with TRBJ2-2; possible D gene TRBD2, 5 bases. The CDR3 runs 15 residues. In germline, CDR1 is SGHRS, CDR2 YFSETQ. Trimming removed 6 bases from V and 4 bases from J, with 16 bases in between.